The 27 T cell receptor beta chains reported below all come from one sample, sequenced in a study of graft-versus-host responses after intestinal transplantation. Libraries were prepared by immunoSEQ multiplex PCR; TCRdb keeps only in-frame clonotypes and omits some of them. The sample holds tens of thousands of clones, around 83% seen once. Antigens for these TCRs are unknown. The sequencing used unstimulated CD8+ T cells sorted from spleen or lymph node cells, collected before intestinal transplant. Receptor source: a human donor who received an intestinal transplant.

The V call is TRBV9, the J call TRBJ2-7; possible D gene TRBD1, 6 bases. The CDR3 covers 19 residues. V lost 1 base and J 0 bases, leaving 23 bases between the germline ends. Germline V gene sequence: CDR1 SGDLS, CDR2 YYNGEE. The CDR3 DNA is TGTGCCAGCAGCGTACCCTCTCCCTCATCCGGGACAACCTCCTACGAGCAGTACTTC. Amino acid sequence: CASSVPSPSSGTTSYEQYF.

This rearrangement joins TRBV2 to TRBJ2-3, with 9 bases fitting TRBD2. J was trimmed by 3 bases and V by 2 bases; bases with no gene match: 3. The CDR3 covers 15 residues. CDR1 and CDR2 from the germline V gene are SNHLY and FYNNEI. CDR3 in amino acids: CASSELAGTTDTQYF. CDR3 DNA sequence: TGTGCCAGCAGTGAACTAGCGGGGACAACAGATACGCAGTATTTT.

The chain couples TRBV28 to TRBJ2-1; D is possibly TRBD2 (5 bases). The CDR3 spans 15 residues. Germline lookup yields CDR1 MDHEN and CDR2 SYDVKM. V was shortened by 5 bases and J by 8 bases, with 19 bases between the two germline ends. CDR3: CASSRPWETEDEQFF. The CDR3 region has the DNA TGTGCCAGCAGTCGACCCTGGGAGACTGAGGATGAGCAGTTCTTC.

The chain recombines TRBV4-1 with TRBJ2-3, with TRBD1 matching over 9 bases. CDR1 MGHRA and CDR2 YSYEKL come from the germline V gene. The J segment lost 3 bases and the V segment lost 5 bases, leaving 9 bases of the junction unmatched. CDR3 length equals 16 residues. CDR3 in DNA: TGCGCCAGCAGCGGACCGGGACAGGGAAGAACAGATACGCAGTATTTT. As protein: CASSGPGQGRTDTQYF.

The gene calls are TRBV14 and TRBJ2-7, with 9 nucleotides matching TRBD2. Trimming at V came to 4 bases and at J to 0 bases, leaving 7 bases not matched to a gene. The CDR3 consists of 16 residues. Germline assignment: CDR1 SGHDN and CDR2 FVKESK. CDR3 in DNA: TGTGCCAGCAGCCTTAGGACTAGCGCAAACTCCTACGAGCAGTACTTC. Translated, it gives CASSLRTSANSYEQYF.

The chain links TRBV10-2 to TRBJ2-1, with D uncertain. The CDR3 extends over 12 amino acids. V was trimmed by 6 bases and J by 4 bases, leaving 7 bases between them. Germline CDR1 is WSHSY and CDR2 is SAAADI. CDR3 amino acids: CASRSEYNEQFF. In DNA form, the CDR3 reads TGCGCCAGCAGATCAGAATACAATGAGCAGTTCTTC.

This chain connects TRBV2 to TRBJ2-7; D is uncertain. Germline V gene data show CDR1 as SNHLY and CDR2 as FYNNEI. Deletions cut 4 bases from V and 3 bases from J, with 7 bases between. This CDR3 is 12 amino acids long. The CDR3 DNA reads as TGTGCCAGCAGTGGGACGTTCTACGAGCAGTACTTC. As protein: CASSGTFYEQYF.

This rearrangement joins TRBV7-9 to TRBJ1-1; the D gene is possibly TRBD1 (5 bases). CDR3 length: 15 amino acids. Germline assignment: CDR1 SEHNR and CDR2 FQNEAQ (reference sequence). V was clipped by 1 base and J by 5 bases, with 14 bases between them. CDR3 coding DNA: TGTGCCAGCAGCTTAGGACACCAGGAGGGGACTGAAGCTTTCTTT. This sequence encodes CASSLGHQEGTEAFF.

This chain uses TRBV27 with TRBJ1-4; TRBD1 might be the D (5 bases). With 3 bases removed from V and 7 bases from J, the gap between germline ends came to 15 bases. The CDR3 runs to 15 residues. The V gene's germline CDR1 is MNHEY and CDR2 SMNVEV (reference sequence). This CDR3 reads CASSFGGGRGEKLFF. Here the CDR3 DNA reads TGTGCCAGCAGTTTCGGGGGGGGAAGGGGTGAAAAACTGTTTTTT.

This sequence joins TRBV7-3 and TRBJ2-1; no clear D. The CDR3 runs to 15 residues. Trimming pared 0 bases from V and 0 bases from J, leaving 6 bases between. CDR1 is SGHTA, CDR2 FQGTGA, per germline. The CDR3 region has the DNA TGTGCCAGCAGCTTAACGGTCTCCTCCTACAATGAGCAGTTCTTC. This translates into CASSLTVSSYNEQFF.

The V call is TRBV5-1, the J call TRBJ2-1; 9 positions match TRBD2. The CDR3 covers 16 residues. V lost 1 base, J lost 9 bases, and 11 bases stayed unmatched. CDR1 and CDR2 from the germline V gene are SGHRS and YFSETQ. DNA of the CDR3: TGCGCCAGCAGCTTGCGGGCGACTAGCGGAGGAGGTGAGCAGTTCTTC. Its protein is CASSLRATSGGGEQFF.

This sequence joins TRBV6-5 and TRBJ2-5; D is uncertain. The CDR3 totals 13 residues. CDR1 and CDR2 from the germline V gene are MNHEY and SVGAGI. The germline V and J ends were trimmed by 0 bases and 2 bases, with 4 bases remaining between them. The CDR3 coding sequence is TGTGCCAGCAGTTACTCGAGGCAAGAGACCCAGTACTTC. This codes for CASSYSRQETQYF.

This chain joins TRBV6-5 and TRBJ2-1, with 7 positions matching TRBD1. V was pared by 4 bases and J by 0 bases, with 3 bases of the junction left unmatched. This CDR3 is 15 amino acids long. Germline CDR1 MNHEY, CDR2 SVGAGI. The DNA for the CDR3 is TGTGCCAGCAGTTCCGGGACAGTCTCCTACAATGAGCAGTTCTTC. Protein: CASSSGTVSYNEQFF.

This clone occurred a few times. The CDR3 sequence is CASSEPGQLYGYTF. CDR3 nucleotides: TGTGCCAGCAGTGAGCCGGGACAGCTCTATGGCTACACCTTC. The rearrangement joins TRBV2 to TRBJ1-2, with 7 bases that match TRBD1. Germline values: CDR1 SNHLY, CDR2 FYNNEI. This CDR3 contains 14 residues. Trimming removed 3 bases from V and 4 bases from J; junction bases left unmatched: 5.

This clone was detected once. The chain has TRBV2 and TRBJ1-6, with 8 bases aligning to TRBD1. The CDR3 is made up of 14 amino acids. V was pared by 4 bases and J by 6 bases, with 2 bases of the junction left unmatched. In germline, CDR1 is SNHLY, CDR2 FYNNEI. The CDR3 region has the DNA TGTGCCAGCAGTGCCGGACAGGGTAATTCACCCCTCCACTTT. It encodes CASSAGQGNSPLHF. Full variable domain (remainder filled in from reference TRBV2 and TRBJ1-6): EPEVTQTPSHQVTQMGQEVILRCVPISNHLYFYWYRQILGQKVEFLVSFYNNEISEKSEIFDDQFSVERPDGSNFTLKIRSTKLEDSAMYFCASSAGQGNSPLHFGNGTRLTVT.

This clone came up once. V and J are TRBV4-2 and TRBJ2-5, with D maybe TRBD2 (6 bases). The CDR3 length is 16 residues. Germline V CDR1 and CDR2: LGHNA, YNFKEQ. The germline V and J ends were trimmed by 1 base and 5 bases, with 17 bases remaining between them. CDR3 DNA sequence: TGTGCCAGCAGCCAAGGGGAACTAGCCGTCCAGGAGACCCAGTACTTC. Translating gives CASSQGELAVQETQYF.

The genes are TRBV10-3 and TRBJ2-7; D possibly uses TRBD1 or TRBD2 (5 bases each). V lost 11 bases and J 7 bases, leaving 21 bases between the germline ends. Germline CDR1 and CDR2: ENHRY and SYGVKD. The CDR3 has 13 amino acids. The CDR3 protein is CAFQTGTLREQYF. The CDR3 DNA is TGTGCCTTCCAGACCGGGACCCTCCGGGAGCAGTACTTC.

The rearrangement joins TRBV6-1 to TRBJ1-5, with 8 bases lining up with TRBD1. Germline loops: CDR1 MNHNS, CDR2 SASEGT. Losses at the gene ends were 5 bases for V and 1 base for J; bases not matched to a gene: 4. The CDR3 sequence is 15 residues long. The CDR3 here is CASSLTGGSNQPQHF. The CDR3 DNA reads as TGTGCCAGCAGTCTCACAGGGGGAAGCAATCAGCCCCAGCATTTT.

The chain uses TRBV7-9 and TRBJ2-7; the match to TRBD2 covers 9 bases. The CDR3 has 15 residues. Trimming took 1 base from V and 3 from J; bases not matched to a gene: 4. Germline CDR1 SEHNR, CDR2 FQNEAQ (reference sequence). The CDR3 is CASSLVPSGDYEQYF. DNA for the CDR3: TGTGCCAGCAGCTTAGTGCCTAGCGGGGACTACGAGCAGTACTTC.

This chain uses TRBV5-8 with TRBJ2-1; D gene ambiguous. V dropped 3 bases and J dropped 8 bases, with 0 bases sitting between them. The germline gives CDR1 SGHTS, CDR2 YDEGEE. This CDR3 has 9 residues. The CDR3 here is CASSYEQFF. The CDR3 DNA reads as TGTGCCAGCAGCTATGAGCAGTTCTTC.

The chain has TRBV7-2 and TRBJ2-3; D is unresolved. This CDR3 has 14 residues. V was pared by 5 bases and J by 6 bases, with 15 bases between. Looked up from germline, CDR1 is SGHTA and CDR2 is FQGNSA. CDR3 residues: CASSVESPSDTQYF. The CDR3 DNA follows: TGTGCCAGCAGCGTAGAGAGTCCTTCCGATACGCAGTATTTT.

The chain uses TRBV15 and TRBJ2-4; no reliable D call. The CDR3 loop spans 20 amino acids. Deletions cut 8 bases from V and 8 bases from J, with 37 bases between. Germline V gives CDR1 LNHNV, CDR2 YYDKDF (reference sequence). The CDR3 here is CATVVCEKGHHAVRMDIQYF. In DNA, the CDR3 is TGTGCCACCGTGGTATGCGAGAAGGGTCACCACGCGGTTCGAATGGACATTCAGTACTTC.

The V gene is TRBV7-7, the J gene TRBJ2-3, with D tentatively TRBD1 (5 bases). The CDR3 is 14 amino acids. Germline lookup yields CDR1 SSHAT and CDR2 FNYEAQ (reference sequence). V gave up 3 bases and J gave up 2 bases, with 9 bases separating them. CDR3 nucleotides: TGTGCCAGCAGCTTCGACAGCCTCACAGATACGCAGTATTTT. Translating it yields CASSFDSLTDTQYF. Full variable domain (rest looked up from reference TRBV7-7 and TRBJ2-3): GAGVSQSPRYKVTKRGQDVTLRCDPISSHATLYWYQQALGQGPEFLTYFNYEAQPDKSGLPSDRFSAERPEGSISTLTIQRTEQRDSAMYRCASSFDSLTDTQYFGPGTRLTVL.

J is TRBJ2-3 and V is TRBV10-1; TRBD2 aligns across 7 bases. The CDR3 loop spans 17 amino acids. Germline V gives CDR1 WNHNN, CDR2 SYGVQD (reference sequence). J gave up 5 bases and V 4 bases, and 15 bases lay outside the gene matches. The CDR3 nucleotides are TGCGCCAGCAGTGGTCCACTAGACGGTAGCGGGCTAGATACGCAGTATTTT. This encodes CASSGPLDGSGLDTQYF.

V is TRBV7-6 and J is TRBJ2-7, with D uncertain. V lost 5 bases, J lost 10 bases, and 12 bases lay in between. The germline CDR1 and CDR2 sequences are SGHVS and FNYEAQ. This CDR3 is built from 11 residues. The CDR3 region has the DNA TGTGCCAGCAGCACCGGACCTATTCAGTACTTC. This encodes CASSTGPIQYF.

This clone has only one observation. This chain connects TRBV4-1 to TRBJ2-1; D gene ambiguous. CDR3 length: 11 residues. Germline V gene lookup returns CDR1 MGHRA and CDR2 YSYEKL. V lost 0 bases to trimming and J lost 6 bases, with 0 bases between them. In DNA, the CDR3 is TGCGCCAGCAGCCAAGACAATGAGCAGTTCTTC. It yields the protein CASSQDNEQFF.

This rearrangement joins TRBV9 to TRBJ1-6, with 8 nucleotides matching TRBD1. J lost 7 bases, V lost 4 bases, and 4 bases had no gene match. CDR1 and CDR2 (germline): SGDLS, YYNGEE. This CDR3 is built from 14 residues. CDR3 in DNA: TGTGCCAGCAGCTACCGACAGGGGAATTCACCCCTCCACTTT. Its translation: CASSYRQGNSPLHF.